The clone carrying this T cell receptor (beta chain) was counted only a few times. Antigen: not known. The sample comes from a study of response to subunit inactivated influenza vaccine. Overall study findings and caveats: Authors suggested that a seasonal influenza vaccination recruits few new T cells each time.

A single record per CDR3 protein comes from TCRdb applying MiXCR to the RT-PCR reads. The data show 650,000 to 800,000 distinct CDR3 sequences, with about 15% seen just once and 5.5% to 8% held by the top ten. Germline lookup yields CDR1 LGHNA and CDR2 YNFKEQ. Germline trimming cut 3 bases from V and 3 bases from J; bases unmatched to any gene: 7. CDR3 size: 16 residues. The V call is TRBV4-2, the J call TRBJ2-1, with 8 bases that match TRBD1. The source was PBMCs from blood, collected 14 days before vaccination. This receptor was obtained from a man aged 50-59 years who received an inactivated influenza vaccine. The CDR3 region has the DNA TGTGCCAGCAGCCAGGGTTTGGGACAGGTCTACAATGAGCAGTTCTTC. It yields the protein CASSQGLGQVYNEQFF.